Listed here is a single T cell receptor (beta chain). Its antigen is currently unknown. These data come from a study of cytomegalovirus exposure and HLA in healthy donors. The CDR3 totals 12 residues. From germline, CDR1 is SQVTM and CDR2 ANQGSEA. V lost 6 bases and J lost 4, with 9 bases in between. General study results and limits: CMV serostatus stood as the only immune exposure information on hand. Upon later analysis, TCR association rates were observed to vary by HLA locus, being highest for DRB1 and lowest for HLA-C. Earlier analysis looked at TCR beta V segments, and most were productive about 87% or about 30% of the time.

With 60 Vbeta and 13 Jbeta primers, the PCR was carried out. Sequencing used immunoSEQ multiplex PCR; TCRdb keeps in-frame clones, though not all of them. The sample yields about 130,000 clones, more than 70% seen once. The V and J genes are TRBV29-1 and TRBJ2-2; perhaps TRBD2 as D (5 bases). The sequence derives from a woman in her twenties or thirties in good health and CMV-seropositive. The source material was PBMCs. The CDR3 region is CSVWSGTGELFF. In nucleotides, the CDR3 is TGCAGCGTCTGGAGCGGCACCGGGGAGCTGTTTTTT.